A single sample gave rise to the 18 T cell receptor beta chains below, sequenced in a study of CD4+ T cells in melanoma. The repertoire was sequenced with immunoSEQ multiplex PCR; TCRdb's copy has only in-frame clones and lacks some. The sample shows approximately 9,700 clones, around two thirds of them seen only once. Sequencing used cells from a culture (not recorded whether cultured in vitro). The receptors stem from a human donor with melanoma.

The V and J genes are TRBV5-1 and TRBJ1-5; possibly TRBD1 for D (5 bases). Germline lookup yields CDR1 SGHRS and CDR2 YFSETQ. V gave up 4 bases and J gave up 3 bases, with 11 bases separating them. The CDR3 length is 14 residues. CDR3 DNA sequence: TGCGCCAGCAGCGCCGACAGCCTCAATCAGCCCCAGCATTTT. Translated, it gives CASSADSLNQPQHF.

The genes are TRBV7-3 and TRBJ1-2; 11 bases are a match to TRBD1. The CDR3 extends over 15 amino acids. Trimming removed 5 bases from V and 4 bases from J; junction bases left unmatched: 6. The germline CDR1 and CDR2 sequences are SGHTA and FQGTGA. CDR3 sequence: CASSLGTGGIYGYTF. The DNA for the CDR3 is TGTGCCAGCAGCCTGGGGACAGGGGGAATCTATGGCTACACCTTC.

This chain connects TRBV5-6 to TRBJ1-5; maybe TRBD1 (5 bases). CDR3 length: 15 residues. Germline CDR1 and CDR2: SGHDT and YYEEEE. V was clipped by 4 bases and J by 1 base, with 12 bases between them. The CDR3 sequence is CASSRGTYSNQPQHF. The CDR3 region has the DNA TGTGCCAGCAGCCGCGGGACTTACAGCAATCAGCCCCAGCATTTT. The variable domain in full, completed from reference TRBV5-6 and TRBJ1-5, reads DAGVTQSPTHLIKTRGQQVTLRCSPKSGHDTVSWYQQALGQGPQFIFQYYEEEERQRGNFPDRFSGHQFPNYSSELNVNALLLGDSALYLCASSRGTYSNQPQHFGDGTRLSIL.

The rearrangement joins TRBV2 to TRBJ2-5; 11 positions match TRBD2. Germline V gene sequence: CDR1 SNHLY, CDR2 FYNNEI. The V segment lost 5 bases and the J segment 2 bases; nucleotides outside the gene matches: 4. The CDR3 totals 15 residues. Here the CDR3 DNA reads TGTGCCAGCAGTACCTTAGCGGGGGGGCAAGAGACCCAGTACTTC. This sequence encodes CASSTLAGGQETQYF. Full variable domain (rest looked up from reference TRBV2 and TRBJ2-5): EPEVTQTPSHQVTQMGQEVILRCVPISNHLYFYWYRQILGQKVEFLVSFYNNEISEKSEIFDDQFSVERPDGSNFTLKIRSTKLEDSAMYFCASSTLAGGQETQYFGPGTRLLVL.

The chain carries TRBV29-1 and TRBJ2-1; 10 bases match TRBD2. Unmatched junction bases numbered 15, after V lost 6 bases and J lost 10 bases. The CDR3 is 15 residues long. Germline CDR1 is SQVTM and CDR2 is ANQGSEA. The CDR3 region is CSVSPQSGGAEEQFF. Here the CDR3 DNA reads TGCAGCGTCAGCCCCCAAAGCGGGGGGGCAGAGGAGCAGTTCTTC.

This clone appeared a single time. The V and J genes are TRBV2 and TRBJ1-3; possibly TRBD1 for D (6 bases). V gave up 8 bases and J gave up 0 bases, with 14 bases separating them. The V gene's germline CDR1 is SNHLY and CDR2 FYNNEI. The CDR3 consists of 15 residues. The CDR3 loop is CASGERQVSGNTIYF. In DNA form, the CDR3 reads TGTGCCAGCGGCGAACGACAGGTCTCTGGAAACACCATATATTTT.

The chain uses TRBV6-5 and TRBJ1-1, with D tentatively TRBD1 (5 bases). V was cut by 6 bases and J by 5 bases, with 13 bases left in between. The CDR3 has 13 residues. Germline-derived CDR1 and CDR2 are MNHEY and SVGAGI. CDR3 in DNA: TGTGCCAGCAGGACACCTAAGGGGACTGAAGCTTTCTTT. This gives the protein CASRTPKGTEAFF.

V gene TRBV6-5 combines with J gene TRBJ2-2; D remains unclear. V gave up 8 bases and J gave up 1 base, with 8 bases separating them. Germline values: CDR1 MNHEY, CDR2 SVGAGI. The CDR3 has 13 residues. As DNA, the CDR3 is TGTGCCAGCCACCTCGGGAACACCGGGGAGCTGTTTTTT. Protein sequence: CASHLGNTGELFF.

This sequence joins TRBV7-3 and TRBJ1-2, with 9 bases aligning to TRBD1. The germline CDR1 and CDR2 sequences are SGHTA and FQGTGA. With V trimmed by 2 bases and J by 7 bases, 11 bases remained unmatched. CDR3 length equals 16 residues. CDR3 sequence reads: CASSLDPGQGIIGYTF. The CDR3 bases are TGTGCCAGCAGCTTAGACCCGGGACAGGGAATAATTGGCTACACCTTC. Using reference TRBV7-3 and TRBJ1-2 for the parts outside the CDR3, the full variable domain is GAGVSQTPSNKVTEKGKYVELRCDPISGHTALYWYRQSLGQGPEFLIYFQGTGAADDSGLPNDRFFAVRPEGSVSTLKIQRTERGDSAVYLCASSLDPGQGIIGYTFGSGTRLTVV.

The genes are TRBV6-5 and TRBJ1-2; unclear D gene. CDR1 and CDR2 (germline): MNHEY, SVGAGI. The V end was cut by 2 bases, the J end by 4 bases, with 11 bases between. This CDR3 region has 14 residues. CDR3 DNA sequence: TGTGCCAGCAGTTACGCGGAGGAGGGCTATGGCTACACCTTC. Protein: CASSYAEEGYGYTF.

The rearrangement joins TRBV28 to TRBJ2-7; D ambiguous. Germline V lookup: CDR1 MDHEN, CDR2 SYDVKM. The CDR3 contains 12 residues. V lost 3 bases to trimming and J lost 4 bases, with 7 bases between them. The CDR3 DNA reads as TGTGCCAGCAGTTTTGTGGAATACGAGCAGTACTTC. Translating gives CASSFVEYEQYF.

The chain is built from TRBV15 and TRBJ2-1, with D tentatively TRBD2 (6 bases). Trimming took 1 base from V and 7 from J, leaving 17 bases between them. Germline CDR1 and CDR2: LNHNV and YYDKDF (reference sequence). The CDR3 spans 16 residues. CDR3 bases: TGTGCCACCAGCAGAGGACGGGGGACTTTTGGAAATGAGCAGTTCTTC. Translation: CATSRGRGTFGNEQFF.

CDR3 protein: CASGPDRGETQYF. DNA for the CDR3: TGTGCTAGTGGTCCCGACAGGGGTGAGACCCAGTACTTC. The chain combines TRBV12-5 with TRBJ2-5; the match to TRBD1 covers 8 bases. Trimming removed 5 bases from V and 5 bases from J; junction bases left unmatched: 4. Germline loops: CDR1 LGHNT, CDR2 FRNRAP. CDR3 length equals 13 residues.

J is TRBJ2-1 and V is TRBV5-1, with unresolved D. The V gene lost 5 bases and the J gene lost 7 bases, with 19 bases spanning the gap. CDR3 length: 15 residues. Germline V gene sequence: CDR1 SGHRS, CDR2 YFSETQ. CDR3 nucleotide sequence: TGCGCCAGCAGTTATCTGGGCAGTTCTTCGAATGAGCAGTTCTTC. Residues: CASSYLGSSSNEQFF.

This rearrangement joins TRBV6-6 to TRBJ2-4; 10 bases align to TRBD2. Germline CDR1 and CDR2: MNHNY and SVGAGI (reference sequence). J lost 6 bases, V lost 6 bases, and 8 bases had no gene match. The CDR3 is 15 amino acids. CDR3 residues: CASSPVSSGGNIQYF. The CDR3 DNA reads as TGTGCCAGCAGCCCTGTCTCTAGCGGGGGAAACATTCAGTACTTC.

CDR3 residues: CASSRGTGGPNTEAFF. The CDR3, as DNA: TGCGCCAGCAGCCGCGGGACAGGGGGCCCGAACACTGAAGCTTTCTTT. The V call is TRBV4-1, the J call TRBJ1-1; 12 nucleotides line up with TRBD1. V shed 4 bases and J 1 base; nucleotides not matched to a gene: 4. The CDR3 runs to 16 residues. CDR1 is MGHRA, CDR2 YSYEKL, per germline.

The rearrangement joins TRBV30 to TRBJ2-5, with a possible D match to TRBD1 (6 bases). V was cut by 2 bases and J by 11 bases, with 18 bases left in between. This CDR3 region has 13 residues. CDR1 is GTSNPN, CDR2 SVGIG, per germline (reference sequence). CDR3 in DNA: TGTGCCTGGAGTCACATCACCGGGACACTGCAGTACTTC. This translates into CAWSHITGTLQYF.

The sample holds a few counts of this clone. V usage is TRBV10-2 and J usage is TRBJ2-7, with a possible D match to TRBD2 (5 bases). CDR3 length: 14 residues. Germline CDR1 and CDR2: WSHSY and SAAADI. Trimming took off 7 bases at V and 3 bases at J, with 16 bases between the two ends. CDR3 DNA sequence: TGCGCCAGCACTAAGCTCCGGGGATTCTACGAGCAGTACTTC. Translated, it gives CASTKLRGFYEQYF.